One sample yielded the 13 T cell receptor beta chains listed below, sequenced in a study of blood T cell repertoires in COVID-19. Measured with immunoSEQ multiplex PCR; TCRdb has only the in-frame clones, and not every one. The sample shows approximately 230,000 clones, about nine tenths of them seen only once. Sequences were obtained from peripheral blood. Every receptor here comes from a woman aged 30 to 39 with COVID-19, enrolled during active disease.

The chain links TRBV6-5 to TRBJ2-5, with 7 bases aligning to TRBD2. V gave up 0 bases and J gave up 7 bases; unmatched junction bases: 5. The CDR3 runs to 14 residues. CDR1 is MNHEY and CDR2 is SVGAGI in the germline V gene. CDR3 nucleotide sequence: TGTGCCAGCAGTTACTCGGGGGGGGATGGGACCCAGTACTTC. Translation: CASSYSGGDGTQYF.

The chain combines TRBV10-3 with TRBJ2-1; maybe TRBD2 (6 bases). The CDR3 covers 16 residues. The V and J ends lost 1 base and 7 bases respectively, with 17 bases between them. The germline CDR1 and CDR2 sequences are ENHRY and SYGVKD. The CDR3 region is CAISEFGASEENEQFF. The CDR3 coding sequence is TGTGCCATCAGTGAGTTCGGCGCTAGCGAGGAGAATGAGCAGTTCTTC.

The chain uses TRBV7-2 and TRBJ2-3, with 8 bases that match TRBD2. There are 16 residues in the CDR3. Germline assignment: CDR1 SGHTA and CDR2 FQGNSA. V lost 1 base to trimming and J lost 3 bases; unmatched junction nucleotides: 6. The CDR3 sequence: CASSLVSGTWTDTQYF. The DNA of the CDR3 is TGTGCCAGCAGCTTAGTTAGCGGGACATGGACAGATACGCAGTATTTT.

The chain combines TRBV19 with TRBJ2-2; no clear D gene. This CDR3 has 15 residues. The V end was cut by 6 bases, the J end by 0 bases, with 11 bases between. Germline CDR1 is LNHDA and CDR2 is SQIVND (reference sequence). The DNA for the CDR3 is TGTGCCAGTAGGTGGGCTACCGCGAACACCGGGGAGCTGTTTTTT. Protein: CASRWATANTGELFF.

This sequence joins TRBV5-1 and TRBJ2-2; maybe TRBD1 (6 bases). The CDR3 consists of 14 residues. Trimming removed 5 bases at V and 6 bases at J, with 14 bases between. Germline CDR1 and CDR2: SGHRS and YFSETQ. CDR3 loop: CASRQGSQSGELFF. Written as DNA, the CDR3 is TGCGCCAGCAGACAGGGTTCCCAATCCGGGGAGCTGTTTTTT. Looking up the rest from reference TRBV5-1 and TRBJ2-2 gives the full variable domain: KAGVTQTPRYLIKTRGQQVTLSCSPISGHRSVSWYQQTPGQGLQFLFEYFSETQRNKGNFPGRFSGRQFSNSRSEMNVSTLELGDSALYLCASRQGSQSGELFFGEGSRLTVL.

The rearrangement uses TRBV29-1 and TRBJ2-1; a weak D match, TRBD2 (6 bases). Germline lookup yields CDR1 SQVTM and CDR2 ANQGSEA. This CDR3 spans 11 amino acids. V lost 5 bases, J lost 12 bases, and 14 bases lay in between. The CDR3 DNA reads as TGCAGCGTTACCCCTGGCGGGGTGCAGTTCTTC. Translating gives CSVTPGGVQFF.

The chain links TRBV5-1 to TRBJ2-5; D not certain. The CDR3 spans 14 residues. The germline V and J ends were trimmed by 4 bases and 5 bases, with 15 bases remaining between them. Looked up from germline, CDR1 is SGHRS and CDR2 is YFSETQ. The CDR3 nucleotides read TGCGCCAGCAGCGTCGTTGGCACGCGGGAGACCCAGTACTTC. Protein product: CASSVVGTRETQYF.

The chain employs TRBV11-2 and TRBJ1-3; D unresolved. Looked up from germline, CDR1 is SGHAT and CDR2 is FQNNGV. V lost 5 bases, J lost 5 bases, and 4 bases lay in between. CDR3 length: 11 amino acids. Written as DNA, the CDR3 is TGTGCCAGCAGCCTACGAAACACCATATATTTT. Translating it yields CASSLRNTIYF.

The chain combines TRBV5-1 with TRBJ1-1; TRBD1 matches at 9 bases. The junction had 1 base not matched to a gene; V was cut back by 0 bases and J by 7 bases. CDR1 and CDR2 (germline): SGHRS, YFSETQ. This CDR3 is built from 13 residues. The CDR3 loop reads CASSLADRGEAFF. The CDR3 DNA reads TGCGCCAGCAGCTTGGCGGACAGGGGTGAAGCTTTCTTT.

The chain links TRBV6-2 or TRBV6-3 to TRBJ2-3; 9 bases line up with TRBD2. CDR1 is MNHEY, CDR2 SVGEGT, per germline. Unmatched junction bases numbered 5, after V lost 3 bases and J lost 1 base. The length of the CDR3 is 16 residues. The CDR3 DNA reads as TGTGCCAGCAGTTATGGATTAGCGGGGGGCACAGATACGCAGTATTTT. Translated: CASSYGLAGGTDTQYF.

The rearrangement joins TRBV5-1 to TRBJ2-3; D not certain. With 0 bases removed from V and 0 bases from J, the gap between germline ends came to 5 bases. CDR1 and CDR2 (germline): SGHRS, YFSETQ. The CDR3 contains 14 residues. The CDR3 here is CASSLGGSTDTQYF. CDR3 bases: TGCGCCAGCAGCTTGGGAGGCAGCACAGATACGCAGTATTTT.

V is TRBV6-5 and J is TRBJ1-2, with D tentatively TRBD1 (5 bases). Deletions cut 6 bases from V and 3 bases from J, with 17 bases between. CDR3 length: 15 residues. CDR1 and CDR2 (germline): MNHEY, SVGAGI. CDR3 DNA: TGTGCCAGCAGCCGGGGCGGGGGGAGAGACTATGGCTACACCTTC. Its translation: CASSRGGGRDYGYTF.

The CDR3 coding sequence is TGTGCCAGCAGCCCAAATTACCGGGAGGGCTCCGGGGAGCTGTTTTTT. This encodes CASSPNYREGSGELFF. This chain joins TRBV6-2 or TRBV6-3 and TRBJ2-2, with 8 bases lining up with TRBD2. Germline loops: CDR1 MNHEY, CDR2 SVGEGT. There are 16 residues in the CDR3. Trimming at V came to 6 bases and at J to 6 bases, leaving 12 bases not matched to a gene.